A single sample gave rise to the 29 T cell receptor beta chains below, sequenced in a study of human T cells and chemical hapten exposure. The time point here: pre-sensitization, week 0. Treatment specified: therapeutic diphenylcyclopropenone sensitization with weekly scalp DPC. From the RACE reads, TCRdb called clonotypes with MiXCR, one entry per CDR3 protein. The table includes roughly 380,000 distinct CDR3 sequences, 4.5% to 5.5% detected once. Material: whole blood, obtained in connection with sensitization to the hapten diphenylcyclopropenone (DPC). The receptors originated from a woman aged 45 to 65 with alopecia areata. Some clones in this sample may be carry-over from other donors' samples.

The V and J genes are TRBV6-2 or TRBV6-3 and TRBJ1-4, with D tentatively TRBD1 (5 bases). There are 14 residues in the CDR3. The germline V gene encodes CDR1 MNHEY and CDR2 SVGEGT. CDR3 loop: CAAGTYATNEKLFF. DNA for the CDR3: TGTGCTGCCGGGACCTATGCAACTAATGAAAAACTGTTTTTT.

V and J are TRBV3-1 and TRBJ1-6; D gene uncertain. This CDR3 contains 14 residues. With 4 bases removed from V and 11 bases from J, the gap between germline ends came to 15 bases. From germline, CDR1 is LGHDT and CDR2 YNNKEL (reference sequence). The CDR3 DNA follows: TGTGCCAGCAGCCCTAGCGGGGAGGTGGCACCCCTCCACTTT. Amino acids: CASSPSGEVAPLHF.

This clonotype was detected many times. The genes are TRBV7-9 and TRBJ1-3; 8 bases align to TRBD1. The CDR3 extends over 17 amino acids. Germline loops: CDR1 SEHNR, CDR2 FQNEAQ (reference sequence). The V segment lost 4 bases and the J segment 1 base; nucleotides outside the gene matches: 9. CDR3 nucleotide sequence: TGTGCCAGCAGCTGGGCCGGGACAGGTGCTTCTGGAAACACCATATATTTT. Amino acid sequence: CASSWAGTGASGNTIYF.

The gene calls are TRBV29-1 and TRBJ2-3, with D possibly matching TRBD2 (7 bases). The length of the CDR3 is 16 residues. The V end lost 0 bases, the J end lost 4 bases, and 17 bases lay between the germline ends. Per germline, CDR1 SQVTM and CDR2 ANQGSEA. The CDR3 here is CSVEEGGGAPADTQYF. The CDR3 nucleotides are TGCAGCGTTGAAGAGGGTGGGGGGGCTCCCGCAGATACGCAGTATTTT.

The V call is TRBV12-3 or TRBV12-4, the J call TRBJ1-4, with a weak D call TRBD1 (5 bases). Between the trimmed V and J ends, which lost 2 bases and 5 bases, there was a span of 15 bases. CDR3 size: 16 residues. The CDR3 DNA reads TGTGCCAGCAGTTTAAGAGCGGCAGGGTTCAATGAAAAACTGTTTTTT. Translation gives CASSLRAAGFNEKLFF.

V and J are TRBV6-6 and TRBJ2-1, with D possibly TRBD1 on 6 matching bases. V lost 0 bases, J lost 0 bases, and 9 bases lay in between. Germline values: CDR1 MNHNY, CDR2 SVGAGI (reference sequence). The CDR3 has 16 amino acids. Here the CDR3 DNA reads TGTGCCAGCAGTTACTCGCCCAGGGGCTCCTACAATGAGCAGTTCTTC. Its protein is CASSYSPRGSYNEQFF.

This clonotype occurred many times. The chain carries TRBV28 and TRBJ1-5; D call uncertain. CDR1 is MDHEN and CDR2 is SYDVKM in the germline V gene. The length of the CDR3 is 14 residues. Trimming stripped 7 bases from V and 2 bases from J, with 12 bases between. This CDR3 is CASMFPRGNQPQHF. The CDR3 region has the DNA TGTGCCAGCATGTTTCCAAGGGGCAATCAGCCCCAGCATTTT.

This clonotype has a handful of counts. The CDR3 DNA reads as TGTGCCAGCAGTGAAAGGGGGAAGGACGACTACGAGCAGTACTTC. It codes for CASSERGKDDYEQYF. This chain connects TRBV6-2 or TRBV6-3 to TRBJ2-7, with a tentative D call TRBD1 (6 bases). V shed 5 bases and J shed 3 bases, with 17 bases lying between them. This CDR3 spans 15 amino acids. The germline V gene has CDR1 MNHEY and CDR2 SVGEGT.

This clonotype has only a few counts. The V gene is TRBV6-1, the J gene TRBJ2-7, with D possibly TRBD1 on 6 matching bases. The CDR3 covers 11 residues. The germline CDR1 and CDR2 sequences are MNHNS and SASEGT. Trimming removed 7 bases from V and 6 bases from J, with 10 bases in between. CDR3: CASNRAGEQYF. DNA for the CDR3: TGTGCCAGCAACAGGGCGGGCGAGCAGTACTTC.

The rearrangement joins TRBV7-2 to TRBJ1-5; the D is unclear. Germline assignment: CDR1 SGHTA and CDR2 FQGNSA. Deletions cut 2 bases from V and 7 bases from J, with 9 bases between. This CDR3 is 13 amino acids long. The CDR3 nucleotides are TGTGCCAGCAGCTTAAGGCAGAGGCAGCCCCAGCATTTT. Translation: CASSLRQRQPQHF.

This clonotype was picked up many times. This chain connects TRBV3-1 to TRBJ2-7; TRBD2 matches at 10 bases. The junction had 7 bases not matched to a gene; V was cut back by 4 bases and J by 1 base. Germline CDR1 is LGHDT and CDR2 is YNNKEL (reference sequence). This CDR3 region has 16 residues. The CDR3 sequence: CASSRGLAAISYEQYF. CDR3 sequence (DNA): TGTGCCAGCAGCCGCGGACTAGCGGCGATTTCCTACGAGCAGTACTTC.

About this clonotype: A much more abundant neighbour one base away suggests this may be a read error. The rearrangement links TRBV27 to TRBJ2-2; D is perhaps TRBD2 (6 bases). The length of the CDR3 is 15 residues. The ends were cut back, 6 bases at V and 5 bases at J, with 16 bases in the middle. The V gene's germline CDR1 is MNHEY and CDR2 SMNVEV (reference sequence). This CDR3 reads CASSRDWTKTGELFF. The CDR3 coding sequence is TGTGCCAGCAGCCGGGACTGGACAAAGACCGGGGAGCTGTTTTTT.

In this sample, this clonotype turned up a few times. The chain is built from TRBV15 and TRBJ1-5; the D gene is possibly TRBD1 (6 bases). This CDR3 comprises 15 residues. CDR1 LNHNV and CDR2 YYDKDF come from the germline V gene (reference sequence). Trimming took 5 bases from V and 0 from J, leaving 11 bases between them. This CDR3 is CATSADRISNQPQHF. The CDR3 DNA reads as TGTGCCACCAGCGCGGACAGAATTAGCAATCAGCCCCAGCATTTT.

The gene calls are TRBV6-6 and TRBJ1-1; 10 bases map to TRBD1. The CDR3 length is 12 residues. Germline V gene sequence: CDR1 MNHNY, CDR2 SVGAGI (reference sequence). The V gene end was trimmed by 5 bases and the J gene end by 14 bases; junction bases not matched to a gene: 8. CDR3 in amino acids: CASSLMDRGSFF. As DNA, the CDR3 is TGTGCCAGCAGTCTAATGGACAGGGGGAGCTTCTTT.

The V call is TRBV6-6, the J call TRBJ1-5, with D perhaps TRBD1 (5 bases). The CDR3 spans 13 residues. Germline V gene lookup returns CDR1 MNHNY and CDR2 SVGAGI (reference sequence). V lost 8 bases and J lost 7, with 15 bases in between. The CDR3 DNA reads TGTGCCAGCGTGGGCGGGGGTCAACAGCCCCAGCATTTT. Translated: CASVGGGQQPQHF.

A note on this clonotype: Sequence at one end of the junction differs from germline and may be a read error. This sequence joins TRBV6-6 and TRBJ1-1; D not resolved. There are 12 residues in the CDR3. Germline V CDR1 and CDR2: MNHNY, SVGAGI (reference sequence). The CDR3 loop is CVSSYNLPEAFF. CDR3 DNA sequence: TGTGTCAGCAGTTACAACCTTCCTGAAGCTTTCTTT.

This clonotype showed up many times. The chain has TRBV14 and TRBJ2-4; tentatively, D is TRBD1 (6 bases). V shed 1 base and J shed 2 bases, with 9 bases lying between them. The CDR3 has 15 residues. Germline V gene sequence: CDR1 SGHDN, CDR2 FVKESK. The CDR3 here is CASSQGTATKNIQYF. The CDR3 nucleotides read TGTGCCAGCAGCCAAGGGACAGCCACCAAAAACATTCAGTACTTC.

The chain couples TRBV5-4 to TRBJ2-7; the D is unclear. This CDR3 is built from 15 residues. Germline values: CDR1 SGHNT, CDR2 YYREEE (reference sequence). The germline V and J ends were trimmed by 0 bases and 2 bases, with 12 bases remaining between them. The CDR3 nucleotides are TGTGCCAGCAGCTTGGTAGGGTCAGGCGCCTACGAGCAGTACTTC. It is translated as CASSLVGSGAYEQYF.

This clonotype has only a few counts. This chain uses TRBV6-5 with TRBJ1-1, with 8 nucleotides matching TRBD1. This CDR3 comprises 13 residues. Unmatched junction bases numbered 11, after V lost 11 bases and J lost 6 bases. From germline, CDR1 is MNHEY and CDR2 SVGAGI. The CDR3 coding sequence is TGTGCCCCGTCAGGGGGCGAATCGGCTGAAGCTTTCTTT. It encodes CAPSGGESAEAFF.

In this sample, this clonotype turned up a few times. CDR3: CASGGRTGGNTIYF. In DNA, the CDR3 is TGTGCCAGCGGGGGCCGGACGGGCGGAAACACCATATATTTT. V usage is TRBV12-3 or TRBV12-4 and J usage is TRBJ1-3; D may be TRBD1 (6 bases). The CDR3 is 14 amino acids. V was pared by 8 bases and J by 4 bases, with 15 bases between.

This clonotype was seen more than once but under ten times. V gene TRBV2 combines with J gene TRBJ2-7, with TRBD1 as a possible D gene (5 bases). Germline V gives CDR1 SNHLY, CDR2 FYNNEI. Deletions cut 8 bases from V and 0 bases from J, with 11 bases between. CDR3 length: 13 residues. The CDR3 protein is CASRGQLSYEQYF. For the CDR3, the DNA is TGTGCCAGCCGAGGACAACTCTCCTACGAGCAGTACTTC. The variable domain in full, completed from reference TRBV2 and TRBJ2-7, reads EPEVTQTPSHQVTQMGQEVILRCVPISNHLYFYWYRQILGQKVEFLVSFYNNEISEKSEIFDDQFSVERPDGSNFTLKIRSTKLEDSAMYFCASRGQLSYEQYFGPGTRLTVT.

This clonotype turned up a few times. The chain recombines TRBV15 with TRBJ2-3; perhaps D is TRBD1 or TRBD2 (5 bases each). Between the trimmed V and J ends, which lost 0 bases and 4 bases, there was a span of 8 bases. CDR1 LNHNV and CDR2 YYDKDF come from the germline V gene (reference sequence). The CDR3 length is 14 residues. The CDR3 nucleotides are TGTGCCACCAGCAGAGATGGGGGTTCAGATACGCAGTATTTT. It yields the protein CATSRDGGSDTQYF.

This clonotype was counted ten times or more. CDR3 DNA: TGCGCCAGCAGCCAGGAAGCGGGAGGGAACGGGGCCAACGTCCTGACTTTC. Its protein product is CASSQEAGGNGANVLTF. The gene calls are TRBV4-3 and TRBJ2-6; 10 positions agree with TRBD2. V shed 3 bases and J 4 bases; nucleotides not matched to a gene: 6. The CDR3 totals 17 residues. Germline V lookup: CDR1 LGHNA, CDR2 YSLEER.

The chain carries TRBV5-1 and TRBJ2-3; TRBD1 agrees at 8 bases. Trimming cost V 0 bases and J 3 bases; bases outside gene matches: 9. The CDR3 loop spans 17 amino acids. The germline V gene encodes CDR1 SGHRS and CDR2 YFSETQ. The CDR3 region is CASSLGQGLSLTDTQYF. CDR3 nucleotide sequence: TGCGCCAGCAGCTTGGGACAGGGGCTGTCGTTAACAGATACGCAGTATTTT. The whole variable domain, filled in from reference TRBV5-1 and TRBJ2-3, reads KAGVTQTPRYLIKTRGQQVTLSCSPISGHRSVSWYQQTPGQGLQFLFEYFSETQRNKGNFPGRFSGRQFSNSRSEMNVSTLELGDSALYLCASSLGQGLSLTDTQYFGPGTRLTVL.

This clonotype was observed at least ten times. The chain employs TRBV20-1 and TRBJ2-1, with 8 bases identical to TRBD2. The CDR3 is made up of 12 amino acids. Germline lookup yields CDR1 DFQATT and CDR2 SNEGSKA (reference sequence). V was pared by 6 bases and J by 13 bases, with 11 bases of the junction left unmatched. The chain's CDR3 is CSAVGAGGVQFF. CDR3 sequence (DNA): TGCAGTGCGGTAGGGGCGGGAGGTGTTCAGTTCTTC.

This clonotype has a count of ten or more. The chain recombines TRBV4-3 with TRBJ2-3; 12 bases align to TRBD2. V shed 5 bases, J shed 5 bases, and the junction held 14 bases outside the gene matches. The CDR3 has 18 amino acids. Germline V gives CDR1 LGHNA, CDR2 YSLEER. CDR3 amino acids: CASSSHSLAGGPGDTQYF. The CDR3 region has the DNA TGCGCCAGCAGCTCCCATTCCCTAGCGGGAGGGCCTGGAGATACGCAGTATTTT.

This clonotype was detected ten times or more. This chain joins TRBV2 and TRBJ2-5; possible D gene TRBD2, 6 bases. CDR3 length equals 13 residues. Per the germline V gene, CDR1 is SNHLY and CDR2 is FYNNEI. Trimming stripped 4 bases from V and 9 bases from J, with 15 bases between. CDR3 protein: CASSAETRGAQYF. The CDR3, as DNA: TGTGCCAGCAGTGCTGAGACTAGAGGAGCCCAGTACTTC.

CDR3 DNA: TGTGCCAGCAGCTCGGACGCCCACTTGTTCTATGGCTACACCTTC. Amino acid sequence: CASSSDAHLFYGYTF. V is TRBV5-6 and J is TRBJ1-2; no firm D call. Trimming stripped 3 bases from V and 4 bases from J, with 16 bases between. The germline gives CDR1 SGHDT, CDR2 YYEEEE. This CDR3 has 15 amino acids.

This clonotype was counted many times. The V gene is TRBV12-3 or TRBV12-4, the J gene TRBJ2-4; D is unresolved. V was clipped by 6 bases and J by 2 bases, with 8 bases between them. This CDR3 has 13 amino acids. The CDR3 region has the DNA TGTGCCAGCAGCCCCCGACCCAAAAACATTCAGTACTTC. Its protein is CASSPRPKNIQYF.